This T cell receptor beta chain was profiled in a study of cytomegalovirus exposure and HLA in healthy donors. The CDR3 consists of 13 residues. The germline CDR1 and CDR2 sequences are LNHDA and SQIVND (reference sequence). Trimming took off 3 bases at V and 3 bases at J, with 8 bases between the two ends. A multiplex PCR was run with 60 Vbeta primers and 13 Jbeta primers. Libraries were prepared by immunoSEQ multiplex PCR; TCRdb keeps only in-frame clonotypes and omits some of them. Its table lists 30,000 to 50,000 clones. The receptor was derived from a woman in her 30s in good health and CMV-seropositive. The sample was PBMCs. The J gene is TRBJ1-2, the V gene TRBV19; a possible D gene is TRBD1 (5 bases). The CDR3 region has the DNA TGTGCCAGTAGTATTGCCAGGGACTATGGCTACACCTTC. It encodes CASSIARDYGYTF.